One and the same sample provided the 5 T cell receptor beta chains below, sequenced in a study of blood T cell repertoires in COVID-19. Generated by immunoSEQ multiplex PCR, the TCRdb table keeps only in-frame clones and is missing some. The sample has about 150,000 clones, over 70% seen once. The specimen sequenced was peripheral blood. All receptors come from a man aged 45 to 65 with active or convalescent COVID-19.

This chain uses TRBV28 with TRBJ2-1, with 10 bases identical to TRBD1. Germline CDR1 and CDR2: MDHEN and SYDVKM. There are 15 residues in the CDR3. The junction had 8 bases not matched to a gene; V was cut back by 3 bases and J by 9 bases. The CDR3: CASSLAGQGVTEQFF. CDR3 DNA sequence: TGTGCCAGCAGTTTGGCTGGACAGGGGGTTACTGAGCAGTTCTTC.

The V and J genes are TRBV9 and TRBJ2-5, with D tentatively TRBD2 (6 bases). The CDR3 covers 18 residues. Trimming pared 3 bases from V and 4 bases from J, leaving 25 bases between. Germline CDR1 is SGDLS and CDR2 is YYNGEE. CDR3 protein: CASSAGVNSGDPVETQYF. CDR3 nucleotide sequence: TGTGCCAGCAGCGCAGGTGTAAATAGCGGTGACCCTGTAGAGACCCAGTACTTC.

This sequence joins TRBV28 and TRBJ1-4, with 7 bases identical to TRBD1. The CDR3 has 14 amino acids. With 2 bases clipped from V and 10 bases from J, the junction kept 7 bases outside the gene matches. Germline CDR1 is MDHEN and CDR2 is SYDVKM. CDR3 sequence (DNA): TGTGCCAGCAGTTTAGGTCAGCCAGGGGGAAAACTGTTTTTT. The encoded protein is CASSLGQPGGKLFF. The full variable domain, with the rest looked up from reference TRBV28 and TRBJ1-4, is DVKVTQSSRYLVKRTGEKVFLECVQDMDHENMFWYRQDPGLGLRLIYFSYDVKMKEKGDIPEGYSVSREKKERFSLILESASTNQTSMYLCASSLGQPGGKLFFGSGTQLSVL.

This chain joins TRBV7-9 and TRBJ2-7; 10 positions match TRBD2. This CDR3 spans 17 amino acids. Germline V gene data show CDR1 as SEHNR and CDR2 as FQNEAQ (reference sequence). V dropped 1 base and J dropped 0; count of bases not matched to a gene: 6. The CDR3 DNA follows: TGTGCCAGCAGCTTAGTTAATAGCGGGAGGTTCTCCTACGAGCAGTACTTC. Residues: CASSLVNSGRFSYEQYF.

This sequence joins TRBV10-3 and TRBJ1-1; 9 bases fit TRBD1. Germline lookup yields CDR1 ENHRY and CDR2 SYGVKD. Trimming removed 4 bases from V and 8 bases from J; junction bases left unmatched: 2. This CDR3 comprises 12 residues. CDR3 residues: CAISGGTGEAFF. CDR3 bases: TGTGCCATCAGTGGGGGGACAGGGGAAGCTTTCTTT.